This TCR beta chain is drawn from a study of T cells in Graves' hyperthyroidism and ophthalmopathy (dated by TCRdb to about 2019). Study-wide context: A discovery cohort of around 100 patients, 43 with Graves' ophthalmopathy and 55 to 65 with stable Graves' hyperthyroidism, was used to find distinguishing TCR V-J signatures. Whether ophthalmopathy could be predicted prospectively was tested in an independent validation cohort made up of under 20 hyperthyroidism patients plus 17 patients who later progressed to ophthalmopathy. For training and testing, the 80 to 100 patients in the discovery cohort were randomly divided in a 7:3 ratio. In addition, the study compared T-cell repertoires in thyroid tissue and in blood from about six Graves' hyperthyroidism patients. Following sampling, methimazole starting at 30 mg daily was given to hyperthyroidism patients, and high-dose intravenous methylprednisolone was given to ophthalmopathy patients. TCR Vbeta CDR3 sequencing of some 140 peripheral blood samples (about 45 ophthalmopathy, over 70 hyperthyroidism and about 17 progressor patients) is reported in the paper. Overall study outcomes, separate from this receptor: Sample size was not statistically predetermined, and blinding of investigators to group allocation was not performed. Blood samples also contained most of the expanded thyroid clonotypes (frequency above 0.001), which suggests that blood repertoires may reflect thyroid immune responses. During validation, the model predicted progression to ophthalmopathy a median of approximately 7 months ahead of onset, with approximately 70% sensitivity and almost 75% specificity. A 13 V-J signature model separated ophthalmopathy from stable hyperthyroidism, with around 90% sensitivity and about 81% specificity in cross-validation and 80%/75% in testing.

The TCR beta CDR3 regions were amplified from the RNA transcripts. The first round of RT-PCR for the TCR CDR3 was performed with the HTBI primer set and the Qiagen OneStep RT-PCR kit. Libraries were constructed in a second round of multiplex PCR, after which size selection and purification were performed. Libraries were sequenced paired-end with 100 bp reads on an Illumina HiSeq2000. The source study handled its data this way. SOAPnuke was used to process the raw data, removing reads that contained adapters or uncalled bases, had a mean Phred below 15, or lacked an exact match to the constant primer or identifier. COPE v1.2.5 was used to merge the high-quality paired reads, and each unique nucleotide sequence was defined as a clonotype. Clonotypes were aligned to IMGT TRBV, TRBD and TRBJ reference segments using MiTCR v1.1. The analysis included only V-J combinations with a frequency above 0.0001, which together covered approximately 99% of the repertoires. The TCS score was defined as F50 (clonal expansion) divided by E x V (chaos), with BLOSUM62-based TCRdist calculated between CDR3 peptides within each V-J. Welch's t-statistics and random forest reduced 514 V-J features to fewer than 15, which were used in a naive Bayes classifier (R e1071). The similarity between thyroid and blood repertoires was quantified using the Morisita-Horn index. Clones were called with MiXCR by TCRdb after fastp trimmed the public reads at Q25, and only in-frame beta chains were retained. Every CDR3 protein is listed once, alongside the most common genes and DNA of its rows. TCRdb assigned the V and J calls; the authors' analysis was not used. The table for this sample lists 650,000 to 800,000 distinct CDR3 sequences; about 45% of them were counted only once. The ten top clones hold less than 9% of the sample.

The study excluded patients with uncontrolled infections, other autoimmune diseases, pregnancy or lactation. Diagnoses were established on the basis of clinical symptoms, serum thyroxine and TRAb, thyroid ultrasound, and orbital computed tomography. Total RNA was extracted using Trizol reagent, and RNA quality was assessed on an Agilent 2100 Bioanalyzer. The germline V gene encodes CDR1 SGHTA and CDR2 FQGTGA. The CDR3 runs 14 amino acids, cysteine and phenylalanine included. Only the CDR3 DNA stays, 42 bases, in frame from base 1. V loses 5 bases, J loses 1 base, and the germline ends lie 11 bases apart. In its sample, this clonotype was seen a few times. No cognate antigen has been identified for it. Nothing much larger sits one base from this clone, and base qualities are not available.

The rearranged segments are TRBV7-3 and TRBJ1-1, with the D gene too uncertain to name. The specimen sequenced was peripheral blood or thyroid tissue (not recorded which). The sequence derives from an adult man with Graves' disease, either hyperthyroidism or ophthalmopathy (not recorded which). DNA sequence: TGTGCCAGCAGCCTGGACGGTTCGAACACTGAAGCTTTCTTT. This codes for CASSLDGSNTEAFF. The full variable domain, with segments outside the CDR3 supplied by the reference TRBV7-3 and TRBJ1-1 proteins, appears as GAGVSQTPSNKVTEKGKYVELRCDPISGHTALYWYRQSLGQGPEFLIYFQGTGAADDSGLPNDRFFAVRPEGSVSTLKIQRTERGDSAVYLCASSLDGSNTEAFFGQGTRLTVV.